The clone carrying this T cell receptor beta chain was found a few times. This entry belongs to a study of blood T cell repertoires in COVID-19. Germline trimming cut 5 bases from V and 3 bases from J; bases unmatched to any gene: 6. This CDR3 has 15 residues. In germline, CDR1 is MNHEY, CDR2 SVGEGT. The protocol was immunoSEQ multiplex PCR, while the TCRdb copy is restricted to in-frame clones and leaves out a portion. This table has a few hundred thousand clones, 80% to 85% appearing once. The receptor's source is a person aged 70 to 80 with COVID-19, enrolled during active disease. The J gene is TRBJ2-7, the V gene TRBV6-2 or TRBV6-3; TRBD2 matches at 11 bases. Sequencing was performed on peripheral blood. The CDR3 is CASSRTSGGVYEQYF. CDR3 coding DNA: TGTGCCAGCAGTCGCACTAGCGGGGGAGTCTACGAGCAGTACTTC.